These T cell receptor beta chains were read from a single sample in a study of PD-L1 blockade in urothelial cancer. Clones were read by immunoSEQ multiplex PCR, and TCRdb kept only the in-frame ones, dropping some. The data show over 75,000 clones, roughly 90% seen once. Source: PBMCs, taken around atezolizumab (anti-PD-L1) treatment. These TCRs come from a woman over 75 with urothelial cancer. Each CDR3 is given with its conserved first and last residue.

v_call cdr3_aa
TRBV16 CASSPLRLAYEQYF
TRBV6-5 CASRYKQNTEAFF
TRBV5-1 CASSFGNTEAFF
TRBV19 CASSIGGTAYGYTF
TRBV5-1 CASSPTNSGSGADTQYF
TRBV6-1 CATQRDRSSYEQYF
TRBV11-2 CASSRDSGYGYTF
TRBV11-2 CASSLDLTGIEQYF
TRBV11-1 CASSLAGQGGYEQYF
TRBV7-8 CASSLVGGLGNTIYF
TRBV5-1 CASSPSGRTDTQYF
TRBV19 CASSIGRAIAKNIQYF
TRBV13 CASSLGAQIEQFF
TRBV6-1 CASSEVPTSGLAKNIQYF
TRBV19 CASSIGTGNQPQHF
TRBV19 CASSTDSKGVEQYF
TRBV2 CASRVGGDEQFF
TRBV10-3 CAISAGPGNTIYF
TRBV28 CASRRTGDVYGYTF
TRBV5-1 CASSPGYSGGDTGELFF
TRBV11-2 CASSLVTGSSFETQYF
TRBV5-1 CASSHDRGRDEQYF
TRBV28 CASSLVPGGPAEQYF
TRBV27 CASSWGLEGNEQFF
TRBV5-1 CASSPTPGQYEQYF
TRBV28 CASRLAGGDEQFF
TRBV27 CASSGYQGARDYQQETQYF
TRBV19 CASRAGTPNTEAFF
TRBV5-5 CASSLRQGFGNQPQHF
TRBV6-1 CASRHRGTNEKLFF
TRBV19 CASSRERTGTSGGNEQFF
TRBV5-1 CASSEQGADIYGYTF
TRBV19 CASGTSGSVGELFF
TRBV9 CASSVSGNTGELFF
TRBV7-6 CASSVGQSTEAFF
TRBV28 CASSLGGDLNQPQHF
TRBV29-1 CSVDYLVSSTDTQYF
TRBV19 CASTDLGGPRTDTQYF
TRBV19 CASSLRGASGTYEQYF
TRBV7-3 CASSLLSSGRDSSYNEQFF
TRBV14 CASSPKTGGVSYGYTF
TRBV6-5 CASSGGQNEQFF
TRBV11-2 CASSLGGGRRYEQFF
TRBV2 CAKTGGETQYF
TRBV11-2 CASSLPSNTGELFF
TRBV5-1 CASSIGAGTEAFF
TRBV30 CAWSVHVEGREQYF
TRBV7-9 CAASGSSYNEQFF
TRBV28 CASSLWVGVTDTQYF
TRBV19 CASSSLQGGEVEKLFF
TRBV13 CASSLGSQPQHF
TRBV14 CASSTRTGGTDTQYF
TRBV28 CASTQGGYSNQPQHF
TRBV2 CASRIRDRGRKIANTGELFF
TRBV2 CASSWTGEPQHF
TRBV15 CATSRDSQPQHF
TRBV27 CASSFSGGKGYTF
TRBV6-1 CASSEFRGAGNTIYF
TRBV5-6 CASSAQGSANTGELFF
TRBV6-4 CASSDPVTDTQYF